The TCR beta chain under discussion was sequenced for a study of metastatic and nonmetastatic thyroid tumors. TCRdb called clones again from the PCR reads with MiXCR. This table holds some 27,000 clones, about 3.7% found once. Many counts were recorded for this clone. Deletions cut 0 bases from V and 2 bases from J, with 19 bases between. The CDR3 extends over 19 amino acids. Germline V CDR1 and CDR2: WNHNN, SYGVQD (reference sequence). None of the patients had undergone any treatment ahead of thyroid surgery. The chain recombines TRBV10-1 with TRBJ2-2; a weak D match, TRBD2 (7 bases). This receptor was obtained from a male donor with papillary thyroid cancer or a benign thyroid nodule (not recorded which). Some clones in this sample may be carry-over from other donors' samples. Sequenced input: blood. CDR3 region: CASSESPWGQRGNTGELFF. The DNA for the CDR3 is TGCGCCAGCAGTGAGTCCCCATGGGGGCAGCGGGGCAACACCGGGGAGCTGTTTTTT.